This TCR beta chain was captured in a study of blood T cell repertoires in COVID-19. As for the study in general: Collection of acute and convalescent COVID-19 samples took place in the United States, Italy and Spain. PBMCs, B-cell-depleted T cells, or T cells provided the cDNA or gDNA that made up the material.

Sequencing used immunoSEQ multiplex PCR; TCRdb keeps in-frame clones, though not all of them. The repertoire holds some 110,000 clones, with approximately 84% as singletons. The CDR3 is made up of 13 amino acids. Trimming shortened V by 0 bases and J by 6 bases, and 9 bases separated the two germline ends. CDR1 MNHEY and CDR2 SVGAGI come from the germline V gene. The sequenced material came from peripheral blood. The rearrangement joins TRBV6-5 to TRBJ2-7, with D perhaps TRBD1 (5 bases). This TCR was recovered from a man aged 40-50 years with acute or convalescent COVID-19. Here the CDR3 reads CASSYSNGAEQYF. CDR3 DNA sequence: TGTGCCAGCAGTTACTCTAATGGGGCCGAGCAGTACTTC.